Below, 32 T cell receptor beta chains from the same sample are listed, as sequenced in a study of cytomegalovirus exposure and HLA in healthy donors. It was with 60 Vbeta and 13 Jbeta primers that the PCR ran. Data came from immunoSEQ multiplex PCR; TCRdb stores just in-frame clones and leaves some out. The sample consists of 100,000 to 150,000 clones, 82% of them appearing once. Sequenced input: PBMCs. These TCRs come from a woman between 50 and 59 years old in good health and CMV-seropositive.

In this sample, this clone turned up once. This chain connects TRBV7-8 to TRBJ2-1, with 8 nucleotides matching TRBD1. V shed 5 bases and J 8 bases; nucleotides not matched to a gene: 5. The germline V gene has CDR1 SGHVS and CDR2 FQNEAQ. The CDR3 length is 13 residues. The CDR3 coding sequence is TGTGCCAGCAGCATAGGACAGGGCCATGAGCAGTTCTTC. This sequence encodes CASSIGQGHEQFF.

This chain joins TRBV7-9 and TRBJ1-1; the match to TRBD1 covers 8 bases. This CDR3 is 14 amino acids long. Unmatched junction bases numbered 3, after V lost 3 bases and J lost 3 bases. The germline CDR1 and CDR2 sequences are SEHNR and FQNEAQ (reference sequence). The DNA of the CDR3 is TGTGCCAGCAGCTTGACAGGGGCCGACACTGAAGCTTTCTTT. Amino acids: CASSLTGADTEAFF.

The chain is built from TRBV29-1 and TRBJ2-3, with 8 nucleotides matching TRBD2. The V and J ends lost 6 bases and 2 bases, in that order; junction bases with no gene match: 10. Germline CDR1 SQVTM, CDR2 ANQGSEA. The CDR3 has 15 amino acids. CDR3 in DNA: TGCAGCGTCGGACCAAGCGGGAGCGCCACAGATACGCAGTATTTT. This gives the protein CSVGPSGSATDTQYF.

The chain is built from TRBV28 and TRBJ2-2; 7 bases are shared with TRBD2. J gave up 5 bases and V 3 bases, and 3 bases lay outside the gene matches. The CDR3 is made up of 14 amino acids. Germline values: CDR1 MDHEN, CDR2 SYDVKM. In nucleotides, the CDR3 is TGTGCCAGCAGTTTCCTTAGCGGGACCGGGGAGCTGTTTTTT. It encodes CASSFLSGTGELFF.

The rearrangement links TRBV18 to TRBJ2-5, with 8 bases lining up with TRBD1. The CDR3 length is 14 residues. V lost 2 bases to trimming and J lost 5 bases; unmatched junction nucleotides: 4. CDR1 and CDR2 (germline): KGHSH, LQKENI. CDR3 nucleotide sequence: TGTGCCAGCTCACCATTGAGACAGGGGGAGACCCAGTACTTC. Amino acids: CASSPLRQGETQYF.

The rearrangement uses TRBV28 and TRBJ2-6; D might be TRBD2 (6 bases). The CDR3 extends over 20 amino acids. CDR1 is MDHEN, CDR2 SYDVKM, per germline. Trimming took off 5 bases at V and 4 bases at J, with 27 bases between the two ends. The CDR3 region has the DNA TGTGCCAGCAGTCCCCCTTACCCGGGAGCCTCCGCTGCGGGGGCCAACGTCCTGACTTTC. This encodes CASSPPYPGASAAGANVLTF.

The CDR3 DNA reads TGTGCCAGCAGTGAAGCAAGGGCAGGGGGCTTCGGTGAGCAGTTCTTC. This encodes CASSEARAGGFGEQFF. This rearrangement joins TRBV6-1 to TRBJ2-1, with 8 positions matching TRBD1. The CDR3 is 16 amino acids. The germline gives CDR1 MNHNS, CDR2 SASEGT. Trimming cost V 0 bases and J 9 bases; bases outside gene matches: 10.

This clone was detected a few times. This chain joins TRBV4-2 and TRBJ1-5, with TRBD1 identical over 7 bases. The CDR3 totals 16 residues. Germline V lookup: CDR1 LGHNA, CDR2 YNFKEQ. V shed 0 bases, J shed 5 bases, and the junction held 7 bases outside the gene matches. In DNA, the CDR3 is TGTGCCAGCAGCCAAGATGTGGGCAGGGGGGATCAGCCCCAGCATTTT. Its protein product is CASSQDVGRGDQPQHF.

The CDR3 is CASSHTVGRDTEAFF. CDR3 nucleotide sequence: TGTGCCAGCAGCCATACGGTCGGGCGGGACACTGAAGCTTTCTTT. This chain uses TRBV4-2 with TRBJ1-1; the D is unclear. Looked up from germline, CDR1 is LGHNA and CDR2 is YNFKEQ. CDR3 length: 15 residues. Trimming shortened V by 3 bases and J by 3 bases, and 14 bases separated the two germline ends.

CDR3 loop: CASSLFGGNYGYTF. Written as DNA, the CDR3 is TGTGCCAGCAGCTTATTCGGCGGAAACTATGGCTACACCTTC. The chain joins TRBV11-2 to TRBJ1-2; D remains ambiguous. The CDR3 consists of 14 residues. The V gene's germline CDR1 is SGHAT and CDR2 FQNNGV. V dropped 2 bases and J dropped 2 bases, with 9 bases sitting between them. Variable domain in full (rest from reference TRBV11-2 and TRBJ1-2): EAGVAQSPRYKIIEKRQSVAFWCNPISGHATLYWYQQILGQGPKLLIQFQNNGVVDDSQLPKDRFSAERLKGVDSTLKIQPAKLEDSAVYLCASSLFGGNYGYTFGSGTRLTVV.

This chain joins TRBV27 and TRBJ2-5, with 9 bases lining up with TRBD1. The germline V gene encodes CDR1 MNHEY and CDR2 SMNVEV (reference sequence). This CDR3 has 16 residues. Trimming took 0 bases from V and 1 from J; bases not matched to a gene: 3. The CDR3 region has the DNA TGTGCCAGCAGTTTATCGGGGGACAGGGTCCAAGAGACCCAGTACTTC. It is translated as CASSLSGDRVQETQYF.

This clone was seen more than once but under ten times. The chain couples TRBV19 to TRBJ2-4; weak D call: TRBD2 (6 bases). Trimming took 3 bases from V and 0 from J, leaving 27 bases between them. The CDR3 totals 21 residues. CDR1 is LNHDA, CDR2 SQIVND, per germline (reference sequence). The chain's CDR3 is CASSIKEGSTEWRLAKNIQYF. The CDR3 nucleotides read TGTGCCAGTAGTATTAAGGAGGGGAGCACGGAGTGGCGCCTAGCCAAAAACATTCAGTACTTC. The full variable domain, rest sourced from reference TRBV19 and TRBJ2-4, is DGGITQSPKYLFRKEGQNVTLSCEQNLNHDAMYWYRQDPGQGLRLIYYSQIVNDFQKGDIAEGYSVSREKKESFPLTVTSAQKNPTAFYLCASSIKEGSTEWRLAKNIQYFGAGTRLSVL.

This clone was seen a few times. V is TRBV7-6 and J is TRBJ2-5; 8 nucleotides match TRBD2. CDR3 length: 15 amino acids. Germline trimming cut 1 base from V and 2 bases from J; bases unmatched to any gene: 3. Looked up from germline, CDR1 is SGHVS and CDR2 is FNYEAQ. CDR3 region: CASSLVAGGQETQYF. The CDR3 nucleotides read TGTGCCAGCAGCTTAGTTGCGGGGGGTCAAGAGACCCAGTACTTC. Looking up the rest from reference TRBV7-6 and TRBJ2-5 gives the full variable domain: GAGVSQSPRYKVTKRGQDVALRCDPISGHVSLYWYRQALGQGPEFLTYFNYEAQQDKSGLPNDRFSAERPEGSISTLTIQRTEQRDSAMYRCASSLVAGGQETQYFGPGTRLLVL.

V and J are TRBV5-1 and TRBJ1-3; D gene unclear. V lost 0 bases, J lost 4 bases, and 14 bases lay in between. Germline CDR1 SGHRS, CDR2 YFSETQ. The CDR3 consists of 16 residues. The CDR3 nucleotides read TGCGCCAGCAGCTTGGCCGGGTCCCCCCGCGGAAACACCATATATTTT. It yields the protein CASSLAGSPRGNTIYF. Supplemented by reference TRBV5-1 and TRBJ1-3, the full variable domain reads KAGVTQTPRYLIKTRGQQVTLSCSPISGHRSVSWYQQTPGQGLQFLFEYFSETQRNKGNFPGRFSGRQFSNSRSEMNVSTLELGDSALYLCASSLAGSPRGNTIYFGEGSWLTVV.

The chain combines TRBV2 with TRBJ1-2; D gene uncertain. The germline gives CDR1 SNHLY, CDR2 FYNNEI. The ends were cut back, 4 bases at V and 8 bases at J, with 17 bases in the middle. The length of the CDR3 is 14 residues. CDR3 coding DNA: TGTGCCAGCAGTGTCGTTAGGCTTCGGGGAGGCTACACCTTC. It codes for CASSVVRLRGGYTF.

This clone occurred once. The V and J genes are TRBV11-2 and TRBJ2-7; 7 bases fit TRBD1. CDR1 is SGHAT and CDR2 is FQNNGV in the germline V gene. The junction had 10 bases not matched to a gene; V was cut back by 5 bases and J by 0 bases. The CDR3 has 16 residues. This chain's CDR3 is CASSTRDRRFSYEQYF. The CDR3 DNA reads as TGTGCCAGCAGCACCAGGGACAGACGCTTCTCCTACGAGCAGTACTTC.

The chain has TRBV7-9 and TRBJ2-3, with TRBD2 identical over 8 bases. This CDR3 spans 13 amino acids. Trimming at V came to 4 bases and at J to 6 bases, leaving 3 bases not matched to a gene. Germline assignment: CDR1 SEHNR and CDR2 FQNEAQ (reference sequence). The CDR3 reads CASSYPGGDTQYF. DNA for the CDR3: TGTGCCAGCAGCTACCCGGGGGGGGATACGCAGTATTTT.

As DNA, the CDR3 is TGTGCCAGCAGCTTAATTGGGAGCTACGAGCAGTACTTC. It codes for CASSLIGSYEQYF. V gene TRBV7-9 combines with J gene TRBJ2-7; D possibly corresponds to TRBD2 (5 bases). The CDR3 consists of 13 residues. CDR1 and CDR2 from the germline V gene are SEHNR and FQNEAQ (reference sequence). V was cut by 2 bases and J by 3 bases, with 8 bases left in between.

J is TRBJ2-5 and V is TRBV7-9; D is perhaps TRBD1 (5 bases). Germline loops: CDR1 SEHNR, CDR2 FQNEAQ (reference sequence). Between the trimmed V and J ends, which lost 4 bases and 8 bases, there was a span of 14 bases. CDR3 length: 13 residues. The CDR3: CASSSLGPRTQYF. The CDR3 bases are TGTGCCAGCAGCTCCCTGGGGCCGCGAACCCAGTACTTC.

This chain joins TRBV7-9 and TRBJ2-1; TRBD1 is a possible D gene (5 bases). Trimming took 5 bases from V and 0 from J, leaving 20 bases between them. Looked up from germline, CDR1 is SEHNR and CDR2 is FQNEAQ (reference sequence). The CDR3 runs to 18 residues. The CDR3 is CASSALRGRLSSYNEQFF. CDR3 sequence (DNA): TGTGCCAGCAGCGCCTTAAGGGGCAGGCTGAGCTCCTACAATGAGCAGTTCTTC.

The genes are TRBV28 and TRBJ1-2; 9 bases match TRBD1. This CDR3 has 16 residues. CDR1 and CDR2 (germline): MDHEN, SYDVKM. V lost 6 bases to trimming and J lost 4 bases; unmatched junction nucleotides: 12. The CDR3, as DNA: TGTGCCAGCAGACCAACGACAGGGGGGACGATCTATGGCTACACCTTC. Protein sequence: CASRPTTGGTIYGYTF.

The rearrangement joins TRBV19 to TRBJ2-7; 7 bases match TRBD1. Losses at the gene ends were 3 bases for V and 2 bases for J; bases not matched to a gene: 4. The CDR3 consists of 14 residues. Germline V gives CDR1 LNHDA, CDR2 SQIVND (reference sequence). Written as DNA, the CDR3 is TGTGCCAGTAGTATCACAGGGGTTGCCTACGAGCAGTACTTC. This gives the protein CASSITGVAYEQYF.

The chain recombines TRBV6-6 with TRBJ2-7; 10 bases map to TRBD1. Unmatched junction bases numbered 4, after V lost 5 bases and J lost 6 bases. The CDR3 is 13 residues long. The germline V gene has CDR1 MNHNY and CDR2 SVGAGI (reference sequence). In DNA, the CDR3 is TGTGCCAGCAGTCCCCGGACAGGGGGCGAGCAGTACTTC. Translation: CASSPRTGGEQYF.

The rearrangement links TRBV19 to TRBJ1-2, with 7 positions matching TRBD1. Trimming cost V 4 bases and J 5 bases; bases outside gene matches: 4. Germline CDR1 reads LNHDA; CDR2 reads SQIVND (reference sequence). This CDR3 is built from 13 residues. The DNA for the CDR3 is TGTGCCAGTAGTAACCCAGGGGGTTATGGCTACACCTTC. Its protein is CASSNPGGYGYTF.

The CDR3 DNA reads as TGTGCCAGCAGTGCTAGCGGGGGGGTAGAGCAGTTCTTC. This sequence encodes CASSASGGVEQFF. The chain employs TRBV2 and TRBJ2-1; 12 bases align to TRBD2. The CDR3 consists of 13 residues. J lost 10 bases, V lost 4 bases, and 2 bases had no gene match. CDR1 and CDR2 from the germline V gene are SNHLY and FYNNEI.

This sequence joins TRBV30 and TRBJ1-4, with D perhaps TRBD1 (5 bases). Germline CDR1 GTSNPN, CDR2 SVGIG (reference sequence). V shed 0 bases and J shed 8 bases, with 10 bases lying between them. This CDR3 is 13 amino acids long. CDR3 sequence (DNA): TGTGCCTGGAGTGTCCTGGGGCGGGAAAAACTGTTTTTT. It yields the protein CAWSVLGREKLFF.

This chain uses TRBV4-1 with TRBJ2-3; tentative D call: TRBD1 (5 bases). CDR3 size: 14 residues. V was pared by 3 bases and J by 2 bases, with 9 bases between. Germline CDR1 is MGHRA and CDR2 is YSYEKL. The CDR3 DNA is TGCGCCAGCAGCCAGAACAGGTTCACAGATACGCAGTATTTT. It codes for CASSQNRFTDTQYF.

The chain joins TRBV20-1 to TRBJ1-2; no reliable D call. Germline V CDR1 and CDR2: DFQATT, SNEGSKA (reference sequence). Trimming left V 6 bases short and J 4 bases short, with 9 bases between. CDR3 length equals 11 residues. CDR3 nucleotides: TGCAGTGCCGCCGGTCGCTATGGCTACACCTTC. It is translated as CSAAGRYGYTF.

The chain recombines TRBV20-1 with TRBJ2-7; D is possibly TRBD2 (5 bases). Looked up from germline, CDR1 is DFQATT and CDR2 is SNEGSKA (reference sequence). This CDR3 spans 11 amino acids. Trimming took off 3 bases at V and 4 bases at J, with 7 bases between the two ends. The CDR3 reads CSASRTYEQYF. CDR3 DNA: TGCAGTGCTAGTAGGACTTACGAGCAGTACTTC.

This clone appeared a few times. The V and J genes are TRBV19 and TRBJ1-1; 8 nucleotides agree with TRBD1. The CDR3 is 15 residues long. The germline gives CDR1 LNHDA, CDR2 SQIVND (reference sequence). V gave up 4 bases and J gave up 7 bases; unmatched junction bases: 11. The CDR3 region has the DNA TGTGCCAGTAGTAACGGCAGGGGGCAGGGTAGTGAAGCTTTCTTT. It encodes CASSNGRGQGSEAFF.

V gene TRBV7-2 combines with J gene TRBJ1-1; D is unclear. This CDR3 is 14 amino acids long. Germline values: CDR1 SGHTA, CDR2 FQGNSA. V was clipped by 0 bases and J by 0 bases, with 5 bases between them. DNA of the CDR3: TGTGCCAGCAGCTTAGCACACATGAACACTGAAGCTTTCTTT. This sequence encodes CASSLAHMNTEAFF.

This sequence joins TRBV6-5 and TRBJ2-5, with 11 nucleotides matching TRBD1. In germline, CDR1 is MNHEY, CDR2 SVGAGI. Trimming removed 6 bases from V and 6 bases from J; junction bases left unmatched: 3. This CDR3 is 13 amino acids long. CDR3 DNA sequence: TGTGCCAGCAGGGGACAGGGGGAGAAGACCCAGTACTTC. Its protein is CASRGQGEKTQYF.